These 21 T cell receptor beta chains share one sample of origin, sequenced in a study of identifying expanded T cells in peripheral blood. Libraries were prepared by immunoSEQ multiplex PCR; TCRdb keeps only in-frame clonotypes and omits some of them. This sample has 95,000 to 100,000 clones, with around 88% found just once. The sequencing sample was made of blood. These receptors were obtained from a person aged 18 to 75 in good health.

In its sample, this clone was seen once. The chain has TRBV10-2 and TRBJ2-1; 8 bases align to TRBD2. CDR3 length equals 15 residues. The germline CDR1 and CDR2 sequences are WSHSY and SAAADI. Germline trimming cut 4 bases from V and 0 bases from J; bases unmatched to any gene: 2. In DNA, the CDR3 is TGCGCCAGCAGTGGTGGGACTAGCTCCTACAATGAGCAGTTCTTC. Translating gives CASSGGTSSYNEQFF.

This rearrangement joins TRBV9 to TRBJ2-7; maybe TRBD1 (5 bases). The germline V gene encodes CDR1 SGDLS and CDR2 YYNGEE. The CDR3 sequence is 16 residues long. Deletions cut 0 bases from V and 0 bases from J, with 13 bases between. Written as DNA, the CDR3 is TGTGCCAGCAGCGTAGGGGGCACCAGGAGCTCCTACGAGCAGTACTTC. Translated, it gives CASSVGGTRSSYEQYF.

The genes are TRBV10-2 and TRBJ2-3; 8 nucleotides match TRBD1. The CDR3 covers 17 residues. The germline V gene has CDR1 WSHSY and CDR2 SAAADI. J gave up 5 bases and V 7 bases, and 17 bases lay outside the gene matches. CDR3 residues: CASKGVYGRGRQDTQYF. Written as DNA, the CDR3 is TGCGCCAGCAAAGGGGTCTACGGCAGGGGGCGCCAAGATACGCAGTATTTT.

This chain joins TRBV15 and TRBJ2-4; 10 positions match TRBD2. V lost 0 bases to trimming and J lost 6 bases; unmatched junction nucleotides: 8. Germline V gene data show CDR1 as LNHNV and CDR2 as YYDKDF (reference sequence). The CDR3 length is 17 residues. CDR3 in amino acids: CATSRDRSGGKGNIQYF. The CDR3 coding sequence is TGTGCCACCAGCAGAGATCGTAGCGGGGGGAAAGGAAACATTCAGTACTTC.

This chain joins TRBV27 and TRBJ1-1; D ambiguous. CDR1 is MNHEY and CDR2 is SMNVEV in the germline V gene (reference sequence). The CDR3 spans 13 residues. Trimming stripped 7 bases from V and 5 bases from J, with 14 bases between. Here the CDR3 DNA reads TGTGCCAGCAAAAACCCCACATGGACTGAAGCTTTCTTT. It codes for CASKNPTWTEAFF.

This clone was seen only a few times. The chain links TRBV4-3 to TRBJ1-6; D possibly corresponds to TRBD1 (6 bases). The V gene lost 1 base and the J gene lost 11 bases, with 9 bases spanning the gap. The CDR3 totals 13 residues. Germline CDR1 LGHNA, CDR2 YSLEER. The DNA for the CDR3 is TGCGCCAGCAGCCAAGTGGGGGCTACACCCCTCCACTTT. Amino acid sequence: CASSQVGATPLHF.

The genes are TRBV11-2 and TRBJ1-6; tentative D call: TRBD1 (6 bases). CDR3 length equals 16 residues. Germline assignment: CDR1 SGHAT and CDR2 FQNNGV. The germline V and J ends were trimmed by 2 bases and 6 bases, with 14 bases remaining between them. DNA of the CDR3: TGTGCCAGCAGCTTACTCCAGGGGATTTTTAATTCACCCCTCCACTTT. It encodes CASSLLQGIFNSPLHF.

The J gene is TRBJ2-7, the V gene TRBV9; D not certain. Germline V lookup: CDR1 SGDLS, CDR2 YYNGEE. This CDR3 comprises 13 residues. V lost 3 bases and J 6 bases, leaving 13 bases between the germline ends. The CDR3 protein is CASSAHLGSEQYF. CDR3 in DNA: TGTGCCAGCAGCGCCCATTTAGGTAGCGAGCAGTACTTC.

This sequence joins TRBV7-2 and TRBJ1-1; 9 bases fit TRBD1. CDR3 length equals 18 residues. Germline CDR1 is SGHTA and CDR2 is FQGNSA. V lost 5 bases to trimming and J lost 4 bases; unmatched junction nucleotides: 17. CDR3 region: CASSRWSHTLTGGTEAFF. The CDR3, as DNA: TGTGCCAGCAGCCGCTGGTCACATACACTGACAGGGGGCACTGAAGCTTTCTTT. The whole variable domain, filled in from reference TRBV7-2 and TRBJ1-1, reads GAGVSQSPSNKVTEKGKDVELRCDPISGHTALYWYRQSLGQGLEFLIYFQGNSAPDKSGLPSDRFSAERTGGSVSTLTIQRTQQEDSAVYLCASSRWSHTLTGGTEAFFGQGTRLTVV.

The chain combines TRBV5-1 with TRBJ2-5, with 8 nucleotides matching TRBD1. V shed 4 bases and J 4 bases; nucleotides not matched to a gene: 15. Germline CDR1 is SGHRS and CDR2 is YFSETQ. This CDR3 has 17 amino acids. CDR3 nucleotides: TGCGCCAGCAGCCCCCGGTCCCTACAGGGGGATGGAGAGACCCAGTACTTC. This encodes CASSPRSLQGDGETQYF.

The chain is built from TRBV29-1 and TRBJ2-1; TRBD2 matches 13 bases. Germline V CDR1 and CDR2: SQVTM, ANQGSEA. With 6 bases clipped from V and 5 bases from J, the junction kept 1 base outside the gene matches. The CDR3 covers 13 residues. The DNA of the CDR3 is TGCAGCGTAGGACTAGCGGGGGACAATGAGCAGTTCTTC. Translated: CSVGLAGDNEQFF.

V is TRBV6-5 and J is TRBJ2-7; TRBD2 agrees at 11 bases. There are 15 residues in the CDR3. V gave up 5 bases and J gave up 6 bases; unmatched junction bases: 9. CDR1 and CDR2 (germline): MNHEY, SVGAGI. CDR3 residues: CASSPNSGGAGEQYF. CDR3 in DNA: TGTGCCAGCAGTCCCAATAGCGGGGGGGCCGGCGAGCAGTACTTC.

This rearrangement joins TRBV13 to TRBJ1-6; D is undetermined. The CDR3 contains 13 residues. Germline V lookup: CDR1 PRHDT, CDR2 FYEKMQ (reference sequence). Trimming took 5 bases from V and 13 from J, leaving 15 bases between them. CDR3 sequence: CASSKTFLGPLHF. CDR3 bases: TGTGCCAGCAGCAAGACCTTCCTGGGGCCCCTCCACTTT.

This clone was counted only a few times. The J gene is TRBJ1-2, the V gene TRBV29-1; D perhaps matches TRBD1 (5 bases). The CDR3 covers 14 residues. Trimming left V 6 bases short and J 8 bases short, with 22 bases between. Germline lookup yields CDR1 SQVTM and CDR2 ANQGSEA. For the CDR3, the DNA is TGCAGCGTGGACTCCTCCGGGGGAGCGGCGGGCTACACCTTC. This gives the protein CSVDSSGGAAGYTF.

The chain has TRBV11-2 and TRBJ2-5; no definite D call. The CDR3 is 11 amino acids. CDR1 and CDR2 (germline): SGHAT, FQNNGV. Trimming removed 5 bases at V and 11 bases at J, with 12 bases between. This chain's CDR3 is CASSAEGSQYF. The CDR3 coding sequence is TGTGCCAGCAGCGCGGAAGGATCTCAGTACTTC.

The J gene is TRBJ2-7, the V gene TRBV6-5, with D perhaps TRBD2 (5 bases). V was trimmed by 6 bases and J by 10 bases, leaving 13 bases between them. Per the germline V gene, CDR1 is MNHEY and CDR2 is SVGAGI. CDR3 length: 11 amino acids. CDR3 sequence: CASRDGAAQYF. DNA for the CDR3: TGTGCCAGCAGGGACGGAGCGGCACAGTACTTC.

CDR3 amino acids: CAISVIPGRANTEAFF. For the CDR3, the DNA is TGTGCCATCAGTGTCATCCCAGGTAGGGCGAACACTGAAGCTTTCTTT. The V call is TRBV10-3, the J call TRBJ1-1; D remains ambiguous. The CDR3 has 16 amino acids. CDR1 and CDR2 (germline): ENHRY, SYGVKD. Deletions cut 4 bases from V and 1 base from J, with 16 bases between.

The chain has TRBV13 and TRBJ2-3; TRBD1 is a possible D gene (6 bases). Germline-derived CDR1 and CDR2 are PRHDT and FYEKMQ (reference sequence). The CDR3 is made up of 19 amino acids. V was shortened by 4 bases and J by 0 bases, with 23 bases between the two germline ends. CDR3 sequence (DNA): TGTGCCAGCAGCTCCAGGGGTATTGGGGATCAACCTAGCACAGATACGCAGTATTTT. Translating gives CASSSRGIGDQPSTDTQYF.

The chain combines TRBV7-2 with TRBJ1-2; perhaps TRBD1 as D (5 bases). The CDR3 totals 15 residues. V was cut by 6 bases and J by 3 bases, with 17 bases left in between. Germline V gene sequence: CDR1 SGHTA, CDR2 FQGNSA. The CDR3 loop is CASRLETGTHYGYTF. The DNA for the CDR3 is TGTGCCAGCAGGCTCGAAACCGGGACCCACTATGGCTACACCTTC.

The chain couples TRBV6-8 to TRBJ2-7; D is undetermined. The CDR3 covers 14 residues. Trimming removed 5 bases at V and 0 bases at J, with 11 bases between. Germline CDR1 MNHGY, CDR2 SAAAGT. The CDR3 nucleotides read TGTGCCAGCAGTCATACAGTAAGCTCCTACGAGCAGTACTTC. This sequence encodes CASSHTVSSYEQYF.

This clone was recorded only once. This chain links TRBV7-9 with TRBJ1-2; D might be TRBD1 (5 bases). The CDR3 has 15 amino acids. V was shortened by 2 bases and J by 4 bases, with 14 bases between the two germline ends. Per germline, CDR1 SEHNR and CDR2 FQNEAQ (reference sequence). CDR3 region: CASSLSGGISYGYTF. Here the CDR3 DNA reads TGTGCCAGCAGCTTATCCGGGGGGATAAGCTATGGCTACACCTTC.